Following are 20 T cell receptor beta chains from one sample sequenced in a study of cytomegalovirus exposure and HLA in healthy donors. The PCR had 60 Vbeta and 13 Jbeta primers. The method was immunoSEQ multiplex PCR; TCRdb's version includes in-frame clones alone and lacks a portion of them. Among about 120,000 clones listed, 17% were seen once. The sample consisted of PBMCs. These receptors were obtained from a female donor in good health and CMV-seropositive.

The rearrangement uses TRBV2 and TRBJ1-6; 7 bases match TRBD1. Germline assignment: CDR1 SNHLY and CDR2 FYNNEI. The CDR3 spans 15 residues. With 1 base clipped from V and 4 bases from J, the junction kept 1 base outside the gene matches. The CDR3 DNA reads TGTGCCAGCAGTGAAGGGGGACAGTATAATTCACCCCTCCACTTT. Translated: CASSEGGQYNSPLHF.

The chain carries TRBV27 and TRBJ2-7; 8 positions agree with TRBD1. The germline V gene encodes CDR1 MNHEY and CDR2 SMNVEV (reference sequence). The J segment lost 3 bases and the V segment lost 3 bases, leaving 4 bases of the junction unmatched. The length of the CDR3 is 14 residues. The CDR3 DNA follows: TGTGCCAGCAGTTTCGGGACAGGAGTCTACGAGCAGTACTTC. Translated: CASSFGTGVYEQYF.

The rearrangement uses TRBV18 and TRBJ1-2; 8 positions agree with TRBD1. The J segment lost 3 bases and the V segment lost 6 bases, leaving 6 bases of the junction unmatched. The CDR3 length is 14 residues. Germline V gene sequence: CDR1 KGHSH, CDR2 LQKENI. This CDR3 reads CASSEGQEYYGYTF. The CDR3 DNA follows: TGTGCCAGCTCCGAGGGACAGGAGTACTATGGCTACACCTTC.

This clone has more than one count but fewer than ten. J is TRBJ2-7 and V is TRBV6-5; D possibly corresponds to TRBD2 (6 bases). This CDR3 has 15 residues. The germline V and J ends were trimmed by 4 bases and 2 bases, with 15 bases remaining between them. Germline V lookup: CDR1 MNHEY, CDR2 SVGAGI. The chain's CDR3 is CASSWGTVDAYEQYF. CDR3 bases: TGTGCCAGCAGTTGGGGGACTGTAGATGCCTACGAGCAGTACTTC.

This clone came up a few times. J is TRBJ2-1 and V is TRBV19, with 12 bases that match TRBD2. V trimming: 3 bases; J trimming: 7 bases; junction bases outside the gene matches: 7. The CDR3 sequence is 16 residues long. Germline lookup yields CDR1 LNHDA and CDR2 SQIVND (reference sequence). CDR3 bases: TGTGCCAGTAGTATCTCCCTAGCGGGAGGGTCAAATGAGCAGTTCTTC. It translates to CASSISLAGGSNEQFF. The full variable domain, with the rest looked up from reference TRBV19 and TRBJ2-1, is DGGITQSPKYLFRKEGQNVTLSCEQNLNHDAMYWYRQDPGQGLRLIYYSQIVNDFQKGDIAEGYSVSREKKESFPLTVTSAQKNPTAFYLCASSISLAGGSNEQFFGPGTRLTVL.

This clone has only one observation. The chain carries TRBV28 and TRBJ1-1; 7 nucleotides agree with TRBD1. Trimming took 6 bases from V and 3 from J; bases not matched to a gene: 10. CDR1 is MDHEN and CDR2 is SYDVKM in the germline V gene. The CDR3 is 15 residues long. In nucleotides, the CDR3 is TGTGCCAGCAGACGACAGGGTAGGATGGACACTGAAGCTTTCTTT. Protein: CASRRQGRMDTEAFF.

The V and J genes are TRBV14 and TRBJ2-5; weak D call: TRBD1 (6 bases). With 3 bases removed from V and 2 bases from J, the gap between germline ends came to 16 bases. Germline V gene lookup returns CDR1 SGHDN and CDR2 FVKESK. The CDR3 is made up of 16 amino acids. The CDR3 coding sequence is TGTGCCAGCAGCCAGTATTCAGGACAGCTTCAAGAGACCCAGTACTTC. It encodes CASSQYSGQLQETQYF.

The CDR3 loop reads CASSEGEMNQPQHF. CDR3 DNA sequence: TGTGCCAGCAGTGAAGGAGAAATGAACCAGCCCCAGCATTTT. The rearrangement joins TRBV6-1 to TRBJ1-5; the D is unclear. This CDR3 region has 14 residues. Trimming took off 1 base at V and 7 bases at J, with 11 bases between the two ends. The germline V gene has CDR1 MNHNS and CDR2 SASEGT.

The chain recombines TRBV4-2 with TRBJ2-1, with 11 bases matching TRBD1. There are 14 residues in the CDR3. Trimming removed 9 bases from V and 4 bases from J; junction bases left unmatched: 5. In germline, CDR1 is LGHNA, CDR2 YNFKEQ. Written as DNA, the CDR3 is TGTGCCAGTCGTGGACAGGGGGCGTACAATGAGCAGTTCTTC. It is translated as CASRGQGAYNEQFF.

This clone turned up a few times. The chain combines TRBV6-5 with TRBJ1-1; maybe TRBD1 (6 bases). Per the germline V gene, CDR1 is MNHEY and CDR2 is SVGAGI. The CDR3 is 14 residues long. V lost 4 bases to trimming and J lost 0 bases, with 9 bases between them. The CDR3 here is CASSSQGMNTEAFF. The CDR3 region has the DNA TGTGCCAGCAGTTCACAGGGTATGAACACTGAAGCTTTCTTT.

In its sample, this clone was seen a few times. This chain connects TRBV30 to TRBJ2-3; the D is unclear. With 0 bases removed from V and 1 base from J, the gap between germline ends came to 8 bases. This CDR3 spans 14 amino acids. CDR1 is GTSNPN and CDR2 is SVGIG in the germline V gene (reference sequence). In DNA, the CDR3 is TGTGCCTGGAGTGTAGGCGGCGGCACAGATACGCAGTATTTT. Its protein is CAWSVGGGTDTQYF.

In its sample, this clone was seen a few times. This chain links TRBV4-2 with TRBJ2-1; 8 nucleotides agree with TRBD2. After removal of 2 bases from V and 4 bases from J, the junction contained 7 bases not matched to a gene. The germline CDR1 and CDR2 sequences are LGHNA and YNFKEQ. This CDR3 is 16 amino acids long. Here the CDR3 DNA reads TGTGCCAGCAGCCAAACCGCCCTAGCGGGTTACAATGAGCAGTTCTTC. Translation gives CASSQTALAGYNEQFF.

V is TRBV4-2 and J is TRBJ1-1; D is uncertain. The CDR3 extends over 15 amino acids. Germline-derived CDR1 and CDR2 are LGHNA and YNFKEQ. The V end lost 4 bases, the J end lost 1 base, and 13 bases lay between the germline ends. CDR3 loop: CASSPATRRNTEAFF. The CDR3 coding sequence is TGTGCCAGCAGCCCCGCCACCCGGAGGAACACTGAAGCTTTCTTT.

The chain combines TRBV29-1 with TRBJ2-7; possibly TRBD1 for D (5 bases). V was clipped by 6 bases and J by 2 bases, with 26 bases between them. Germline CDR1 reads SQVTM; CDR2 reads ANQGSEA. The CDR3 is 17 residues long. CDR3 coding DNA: TGCAGCGTCTTAGCAGGGATAGGCCCCGTGGGTACCTACGAGCAGTACTTC. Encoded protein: CSVLAGIGPVGTYEQYF.

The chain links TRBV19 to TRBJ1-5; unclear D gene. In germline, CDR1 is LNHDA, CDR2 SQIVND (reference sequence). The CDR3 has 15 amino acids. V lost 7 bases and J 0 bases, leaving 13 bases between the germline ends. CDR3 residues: CASTPGSHSNQPQHF. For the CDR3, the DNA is TGTGCCAGTACCCCGGGTAGTCATAGCAATCAGCCCCAGCATTTT.

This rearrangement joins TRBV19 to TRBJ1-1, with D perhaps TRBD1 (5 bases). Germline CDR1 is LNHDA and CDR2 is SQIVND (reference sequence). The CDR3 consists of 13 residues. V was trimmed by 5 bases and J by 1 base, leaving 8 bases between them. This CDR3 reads CASSVTGNTEAFF. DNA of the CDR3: TGTGCCAGTAGTGTCACAGGGAACACTGAAGCTTTCTTT.

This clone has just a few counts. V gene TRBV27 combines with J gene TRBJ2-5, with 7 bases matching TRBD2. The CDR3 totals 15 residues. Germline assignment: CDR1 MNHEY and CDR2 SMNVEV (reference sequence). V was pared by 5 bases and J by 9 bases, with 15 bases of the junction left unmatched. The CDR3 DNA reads TGTGCCAGCAGTCGGGGCCGGGCTCTCAGCGGGGCCCAGTACTTC. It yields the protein CASSRGRALSGAQYF.

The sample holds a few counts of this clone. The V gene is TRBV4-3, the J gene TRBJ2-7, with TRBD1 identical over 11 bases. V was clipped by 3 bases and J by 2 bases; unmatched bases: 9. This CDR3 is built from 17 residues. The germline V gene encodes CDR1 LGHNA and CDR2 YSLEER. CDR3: CASSQFIGQGAAYEQYF. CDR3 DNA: TGCGCCAGCAGCCAGTTTATAGGACAGGGGGCCGCCTACGAGCAGTACTTC.

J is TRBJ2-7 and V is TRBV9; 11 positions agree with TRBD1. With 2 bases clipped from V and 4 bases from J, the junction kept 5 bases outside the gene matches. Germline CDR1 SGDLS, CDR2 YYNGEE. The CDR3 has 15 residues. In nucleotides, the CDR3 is TGTGCCAGCAGCGTCGGACAGGGGGCCGTTTACGAGCAGTACTTC. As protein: CASSVGQGAVYEQYF. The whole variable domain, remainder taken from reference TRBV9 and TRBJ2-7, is DSGVTQTPKHLITATGQRVTLRCSPRSGDLSVYWYQQSLDQGLQFLIQYYNGEERAKGNILERFSAQQFPDLHSELNLSSLELGDSALYFCASSVGQGAVYEQYFGPGTRLTVT.

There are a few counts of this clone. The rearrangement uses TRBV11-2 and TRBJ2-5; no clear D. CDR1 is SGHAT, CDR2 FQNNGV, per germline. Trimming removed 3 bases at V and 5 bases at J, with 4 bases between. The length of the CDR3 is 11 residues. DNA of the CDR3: TGTGCCAGCAGCTTTAGTGAGACCCAGTACTTC. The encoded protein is CASSFSETQYF.